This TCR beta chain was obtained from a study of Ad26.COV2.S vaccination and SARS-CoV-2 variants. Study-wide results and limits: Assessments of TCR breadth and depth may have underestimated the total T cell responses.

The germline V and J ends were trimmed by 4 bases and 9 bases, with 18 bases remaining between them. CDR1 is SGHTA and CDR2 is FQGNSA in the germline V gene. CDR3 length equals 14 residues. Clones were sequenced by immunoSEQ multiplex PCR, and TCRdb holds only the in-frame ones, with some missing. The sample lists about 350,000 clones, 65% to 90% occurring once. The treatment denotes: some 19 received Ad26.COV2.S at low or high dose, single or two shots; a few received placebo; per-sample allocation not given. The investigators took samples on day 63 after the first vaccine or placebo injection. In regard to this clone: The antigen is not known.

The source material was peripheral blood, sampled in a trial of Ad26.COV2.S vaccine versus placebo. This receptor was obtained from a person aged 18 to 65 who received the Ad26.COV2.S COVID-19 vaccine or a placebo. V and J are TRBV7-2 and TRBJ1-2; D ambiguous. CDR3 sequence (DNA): TGTGCCAGCAGCTCCCCCCAGGTGCCTGAACGCTACACCTTC. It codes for CASSSPQVPERYTF.